These 15 T cell receptor beta chains came from one sample sequenced in a study of PD-L1 blockade in urothelial cancer. Profiling relied on immunoSEQ multiplex PCR, and the TCRdb table lists in-frame clones only, not all of them. The table has 100,000 or so clones, roughly nine tenths seen once. The sample was PBMCs, taken around atezolizumab (anti-PD-L1) treatment. These receptors were obtained from a woman of 80 years or more with urothelial cancer.

V and J are TRBV11-3 and TRBJ1-1; 8 bases map to TRBD1. CDR1 SGHNT and CDR2 YENEEA come from the germline V gene. The CDR3 runs to 15 residues. Trimming cost V 2 bases and J 4 bases; bases outside gene matches: 6. Written as DNA, the CDR3 is TGTGCCAGCAGCTTAAGGAGACAGGGGTGCACTGAAGCTTTCTTT. This sequence encodes CASSLRRQGCTEAFF.

This rearrangement joins TRBV5-1 to TRBJ1-5; D possibly corresponds to TRBD1 (5 bases). This CDR3 region has 15 residues. CDR1 SGHRS and CDR2 YFSETQ come from the germline V gene. V lost 4 bases and J lost 4, with 15 bases in between. The CDR3 DNA reads as TGCGCCAGCAGCCCCGGGGGAGGGGTTAATCAGCCCCAGCATTTT. The encoded protein is CASSPGGGVNQPQHF.

The chain links TRBV6-4 to TRBJ2-1, with D possibly TRBD1 on 6 matching bases. The V and J ends lost 2 bases and 11 bases respectively, with 16 bases between them. Germline V lookup: CDR1 MRHNA, CDR2 SNTAGT. The CDR3 extends over 14 amino acids. The CDR3 region is CASSDRTVPQKQFF. CDR3 DNA sequence: TGTGCCAGCAGTGACCGGACAGTGCCACAAAAGCAGTTCTTC.

The chain employs TRBV7-3 and TRBJ2-4, with 7 positions matching TRBD2. Germline V gene sequence: CDR1 SGHTA, CDR2 FQGTGA. V dropped 6 bases and J dropped 1; count of bases not matched to a gene: 9. CDR3 length: 16 residues. The CDR3 loop is CASSPTSSGAKNIQYF. The CDR3 region has the DNA TGTGCCAGCAGTCCAACCTCTAGCGGCGCCAAAAACATTCAGTACTTC.

The chain is built from TRBV27 and TRBJ1-2; TRBD1 aligns across 8 bases. CDR1 and CDR2 (germline): MNHEY, SMNVEV (reference sequence). CDR3 length equals 14 residues. The trim removed 5 bases at V and 7 bases at J, leaving 9 bases unmatched. The CDR3 sequence is CASSPDRGSAGYTF. The CDR3 DNA follows: TGTGCCAGCAGTCCAGACAGGGGCTCGGCTGGCTACACCTTC.

V gene TRBV13 combines with J gene TRBJ1-1, with D maybe TRBD1 (5 bases). The CDR3 has 13 residues. Germline V gene data show CDR1 as PRHDT and CDR2 as FYEKMQ (reference sequence). V lost 2 bases and J lost 11, with 15 bases in between. CDR3 in amino acids: CASSLRSGQEAFF. Here the CDR3 DNA reads TGTGCCAGCAGCTTAAGGTCAGGGCAGGAGGCTTTCTTT.

The chain recombines TRBV19 with TRBJ1-1; D might be TRBD1 (5 bases). CDR1 and CDR2 (germline): LNHDA, SQIVND (reference sequence). The CDR3 extends over 14 amino acids. The V end lost 1 base, the J end lost 3 bases, and 9 bases lay between the germline ends. The CDR3 sequence: CASSIVGAHTEAFF. The CDR3 nucleotides are TGTGCCAGTAGTATAGTTGGGGCCCACACTGAAGCTTTCTTT.

The J gene is TRBJ1-5, the V gene TRBV4-2; D unclear. V lost 0 bases and J lost 11, with 17 bases in between. The CDR3 runs to 15 residues. Germline CDR1 reads LGHNA; CDR2 reads YNFKEQ. CDR3 coding DNA: TGTGCCAGCAGCCAAGATCAACAAGGCGGTCTGGCCCAGCATTTT. Its protein product is CASSQDQQGGLAQHF.

This rearrangement joins TRBV29-1 to TRBJ2-1; D is undetermined. This CDR3 spans 12 amino acids. Germline V CDR1 and CDR2: SQVTM, ANQGSEA. Trimming pared 4 bases from V and 7 bases from J, leaving 11 bases between. The CDR3 here is CSVVALVNEQFF. The CDR3 nucleotides read TGCAGCGTTGTTGCGCTAGTAAATGAGCAGTTCTTC.

The V gene is TRBV5-4, the J gene TRBJ2-1, with 9 bases matching TRBD2. CDR1 SGHNT and CDR2 YYREEE come from the germline V gene (reference sequence). The CDR3 runs 15 residues. Trimming at V came to 2 bases and at J to 7 bases, leaving 7 bases not matched to a gene. The CDR3 bases are TGTGCCAGCAGCTTCGCGGGAGGGGAGGGGAATGAGCAGTTCTTC. This encodes CASSFAGGEGNEQFF.

The chain carries TRBV27 and TRBJ2-7, with D unclear. V gave up 8 bases and J gave up 3 bases, with 14 bases separating them. The germline V gene has CDR1 MNHEY and CDR2 SMNVEV (reference sequence). The CDR3 is made up of 13 amino acids. The CDR3 region has the DNA TGTGCCAGCTGTCCCTCCGGTGGCTACGAGCAGTACTTC. Translated: CASCPSGGYEQYF.

This clone occurred a few times. The chain employs TRBV14 and TRBJ2-7; D remains unclear. The CDR3 sequence is 13 residues long. Between the trimmed V and J ends, which lost 1 base and 6 bases, there was a span of 10 bases. Per germline, CDR1 SGHDN and CDR2 FVKESK. As DNA, the CDR3 is TGTGCCAGCAGCCAAGCCACTTTCGGCGAGCAGTACTTC. It specifies CASSQATFGEQYF.

The rearrangement links TRBV28 to TRBJ2-7, with a tentative D call TRBD2 (6 bases). V was shortened by 4 bases and J by 0 bases, with 10 bases between the two germline ends. CDR3 length equals 14 residues. Germline loops: CDR1 MDHEN, CDR2 SYDVKM. The CDR3 reads CASSSSELSYEQYF. The CDR3 DNA is TGTGCCAGCAGTTCTAGCGAGCTCTCCTACGAGCAGTACTTC.

J is TRBJ2-2 and V is TRBV10-1, with TRBD2 identical over 11 bases. Trimming removed 2 bases from V and 5 bases from J; junction bases left unmatched: 4. This CDR3 spans 16 amino acids. Germline V CDR1 and CDR2: WNHNN, SYGVQD (reference sequence). CDR3 nucleotides: TGCGCCAGCAGTGAGGAGGTAGCGGGAGGGACCGGGGAGCTGTTTTTT. Translated: CASSEEVAGGTGELFF.

This sequence joins TRBV12-5 and TRBJ2-1; D unclear. The V and J ends lost 1 base and 5 bases respectively, with 21 bases between them. The CDR3 is made up of 18 amino acids. Germline CDR1 and CDR2: LGHNT and FRNRAP. The CDR3 loop reads CASGLALTLEAANNEQFF. The CDR3 nucleotides are TGTGCTAGTGGTTTGGCATTGACTTTAGAGGCGGCGAACAATGAGCAGTTCTTC.